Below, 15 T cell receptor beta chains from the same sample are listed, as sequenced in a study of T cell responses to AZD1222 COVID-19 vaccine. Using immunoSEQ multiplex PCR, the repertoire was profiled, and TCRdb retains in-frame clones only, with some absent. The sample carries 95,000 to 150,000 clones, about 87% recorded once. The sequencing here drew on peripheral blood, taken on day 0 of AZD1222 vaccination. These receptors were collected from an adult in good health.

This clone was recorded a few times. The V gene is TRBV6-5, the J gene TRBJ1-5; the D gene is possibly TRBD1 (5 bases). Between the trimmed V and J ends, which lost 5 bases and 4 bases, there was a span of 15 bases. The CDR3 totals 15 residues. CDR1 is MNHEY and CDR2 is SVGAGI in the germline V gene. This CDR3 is CASSPFGGRNQPQHF. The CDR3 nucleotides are TGTGCCAGCAGTCCATTTGGGGGTCGGAATCAGCCCCAGCATTTT.

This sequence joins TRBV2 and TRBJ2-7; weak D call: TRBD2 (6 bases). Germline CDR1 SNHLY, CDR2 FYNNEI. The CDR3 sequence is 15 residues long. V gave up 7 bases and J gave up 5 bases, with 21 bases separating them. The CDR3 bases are TGTGCCAGCACGGGGGACGGGGTTCTATTGGACGAGCAGTACTTC. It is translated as CASTGDGVLLDEQYF.

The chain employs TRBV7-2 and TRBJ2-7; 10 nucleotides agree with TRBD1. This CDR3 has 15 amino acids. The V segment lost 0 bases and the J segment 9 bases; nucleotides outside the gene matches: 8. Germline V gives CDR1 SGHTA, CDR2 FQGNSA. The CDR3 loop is CASSLAGSGQGTQYF. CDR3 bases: TGTGCCAGCAGCTTAGCGGGGTCGGGACAGGGGACGCAGTACTTC.

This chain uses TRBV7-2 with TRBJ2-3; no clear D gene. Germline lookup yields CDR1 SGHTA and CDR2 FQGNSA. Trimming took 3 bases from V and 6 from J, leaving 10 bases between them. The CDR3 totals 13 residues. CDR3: CASSLMLSDTQYF. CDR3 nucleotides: TGTGCCAGCAGCTTGATGCTGTCGGATACGCAGTATTTT.

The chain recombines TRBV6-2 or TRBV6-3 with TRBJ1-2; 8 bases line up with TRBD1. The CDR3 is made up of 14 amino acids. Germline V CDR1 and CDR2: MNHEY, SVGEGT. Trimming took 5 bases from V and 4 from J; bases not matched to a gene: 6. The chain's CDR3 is CASSPQGDGYGYTF. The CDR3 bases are TGTGCCAGCAGTCCACAGGGGGACGGCTATGGCTACACCTTC.

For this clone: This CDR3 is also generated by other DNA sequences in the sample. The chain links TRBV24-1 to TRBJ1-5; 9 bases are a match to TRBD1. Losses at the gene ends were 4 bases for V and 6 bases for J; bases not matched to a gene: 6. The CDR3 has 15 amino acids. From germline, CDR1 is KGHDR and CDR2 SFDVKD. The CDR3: CATSETTGGVQPQHF. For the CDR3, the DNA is TGTGCCACCAGTGAAACGACAGGGGGGGTTCAGCCCCAGCATTTT.

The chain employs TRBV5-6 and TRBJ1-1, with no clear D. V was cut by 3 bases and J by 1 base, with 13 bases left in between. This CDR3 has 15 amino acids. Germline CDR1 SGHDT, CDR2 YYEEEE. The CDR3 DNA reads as TGTGCCAGCAGCTCAGGCCCCCTGGAGAACACTGAAGCTTTCTTT. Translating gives CASSSGPLENTEAFF.

The CDR3 sequence: CAISPNEKGQETQYF. The CDR3 DNA sequence: TGTGCCATCAGCCCTAATGAAAAGGGCCAAGAGACCCAGTACTTC. The gene calls are TRBV10-3 and TRBJ2-5; unclear D gene. Germline loops: CDR1 ENHRY, CDR2 SYGVKD. The V and J ends lost 6 bases and 1 base respectively, with 15 bases between them. The CDR3 is 15 amino acids.

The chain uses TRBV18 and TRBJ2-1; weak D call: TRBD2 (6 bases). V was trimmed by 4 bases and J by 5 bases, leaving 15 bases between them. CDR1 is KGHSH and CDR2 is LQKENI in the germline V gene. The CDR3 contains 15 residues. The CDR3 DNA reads TGTGCCAGCTCACACCGGGACTGGATTAACAATGAGCAGTTCTTC. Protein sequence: CASSHRDWINNEQFF.

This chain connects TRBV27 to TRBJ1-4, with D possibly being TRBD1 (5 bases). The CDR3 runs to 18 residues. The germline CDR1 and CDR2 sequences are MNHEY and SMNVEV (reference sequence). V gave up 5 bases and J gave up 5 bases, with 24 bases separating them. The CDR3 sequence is CASSSLSGGKGWNEKLFF. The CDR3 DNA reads TGTGCCAGCAGTAGCTTATCGGGGGGGAAAGGGTGGAATGAAAAACTGTTTTTT.

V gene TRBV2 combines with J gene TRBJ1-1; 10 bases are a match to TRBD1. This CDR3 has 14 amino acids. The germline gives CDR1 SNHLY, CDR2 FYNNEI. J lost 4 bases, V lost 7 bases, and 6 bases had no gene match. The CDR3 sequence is CASTGTGAFTEAFF. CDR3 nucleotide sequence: TGTGCCAGCACCGGGACAGGGGCTTTCACTGAAGCTTTCTTT.

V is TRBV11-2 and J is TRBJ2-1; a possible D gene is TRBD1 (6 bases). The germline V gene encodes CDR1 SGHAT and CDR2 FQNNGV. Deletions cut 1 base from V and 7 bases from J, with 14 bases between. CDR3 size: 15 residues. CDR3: CASSLGQGHRNEQFF. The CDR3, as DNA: TGTGCCAGCAGCTTAGGGCAGGGGCATCGGAATGAGCAGTTCTTC.

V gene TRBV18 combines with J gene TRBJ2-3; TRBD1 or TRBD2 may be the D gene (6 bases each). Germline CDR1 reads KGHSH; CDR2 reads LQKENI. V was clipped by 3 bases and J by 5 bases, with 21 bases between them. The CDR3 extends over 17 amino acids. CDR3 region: CASSPTSVRGQKDTQYF. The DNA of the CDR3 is TGTGCCAGCTCACCCACCTCGGTACGGGGGCAGAAAGATACGCAGTATTTT.

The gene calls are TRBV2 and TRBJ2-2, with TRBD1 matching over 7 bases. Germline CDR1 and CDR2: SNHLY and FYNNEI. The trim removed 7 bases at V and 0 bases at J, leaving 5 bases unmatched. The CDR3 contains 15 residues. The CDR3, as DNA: TGTGCCAGCAACGACAGGGTTACGAACACCGGGGAGCTGTTTTTT. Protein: CASNDRVTNTGELFF. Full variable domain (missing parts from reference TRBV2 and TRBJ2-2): EPEVTQTPSHQVTQMGQEVILRCVPISNHLYFYWYRQILGQKVEFLVSFYNNEISEKSEIFDDQFSVERPDGSNFTLKIRSTKLEDSAMYFCASNDRVTNTGELFFGEGSRLTVL.

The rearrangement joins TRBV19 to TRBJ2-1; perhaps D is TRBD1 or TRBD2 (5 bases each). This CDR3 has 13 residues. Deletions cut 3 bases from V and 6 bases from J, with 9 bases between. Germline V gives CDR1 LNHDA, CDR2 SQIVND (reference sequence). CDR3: CASSISGSNEQFF. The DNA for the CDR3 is TGTGCCAGTAGTATTTCAGGGAGCAATGAGCAGTTCTTC.